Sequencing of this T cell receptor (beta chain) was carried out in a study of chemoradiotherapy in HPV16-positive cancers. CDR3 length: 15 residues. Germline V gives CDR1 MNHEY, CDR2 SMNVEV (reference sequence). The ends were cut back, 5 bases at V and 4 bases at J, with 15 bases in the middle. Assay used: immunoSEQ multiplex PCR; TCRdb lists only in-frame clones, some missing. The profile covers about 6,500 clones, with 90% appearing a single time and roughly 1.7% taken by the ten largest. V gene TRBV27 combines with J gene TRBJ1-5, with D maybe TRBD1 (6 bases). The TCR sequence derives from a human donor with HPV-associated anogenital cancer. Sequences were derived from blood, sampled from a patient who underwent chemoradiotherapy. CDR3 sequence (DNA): TGTGCCAGCAGTGCTAATAACAGGGCAAATCAGCCCCAGCATTTT. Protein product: CASSANNRANQPQHF.